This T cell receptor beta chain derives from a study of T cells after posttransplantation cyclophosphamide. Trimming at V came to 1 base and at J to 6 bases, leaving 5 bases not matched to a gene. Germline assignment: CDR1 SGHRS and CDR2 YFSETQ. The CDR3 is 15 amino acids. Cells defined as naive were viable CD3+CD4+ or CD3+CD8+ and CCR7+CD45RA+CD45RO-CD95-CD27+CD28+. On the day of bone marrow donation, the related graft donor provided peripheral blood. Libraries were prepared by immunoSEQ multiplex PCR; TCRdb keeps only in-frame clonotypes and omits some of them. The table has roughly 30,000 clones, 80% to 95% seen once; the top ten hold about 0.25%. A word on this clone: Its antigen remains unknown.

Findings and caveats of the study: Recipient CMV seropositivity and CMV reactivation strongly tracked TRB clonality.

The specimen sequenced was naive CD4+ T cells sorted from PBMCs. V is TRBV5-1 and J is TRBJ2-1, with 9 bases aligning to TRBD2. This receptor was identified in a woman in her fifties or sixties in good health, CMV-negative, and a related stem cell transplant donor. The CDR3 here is CASSLTAGGTNEQFF. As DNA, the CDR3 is TGCGCCAGCAGCTTGACAGCGGGGGGTACCAATGAGCAGTTCTTC.